A selection of T cell receptor beta chains follows, all from one sample in a study of breast tumors, draining lymph nodes, adjacent tissues. TCRdb called the multiplex PCR reads again in MiXCR, with one record for every CDR3 protein. The table includes 50,000 to 75,000 distinct CDR3 sequences, around 60% detected once. The sample consisted of breast tumor tissue. The receptors stem from a female donor with breast cancer. Some clones in this sample may be carry-over from other donors' samples. The CDR3 runs from the conserved cysteine through the conserved F or W. Fields, in order: V gene, CDR3 protein.

>TRBV6-6
CASSPVTEKLFF
>TRBV5-1
CASSLGTGTIYEQYF
>TRBV20-1
CSASPGQTNSPLHF
>TRBV6-5
CASSYSGNSNQPQHF
>TRBV7-6
CASSLQGNEKLFF
>TRBV19
CASSFQQGRFF
>TRBV19
CASRPLTGGERGYTF
>TRBV20-1
CSARDLAGVPYNEQFF
>TRBV15
CATSTLAGGYNEQFF
>TRBV10-2
CASSDNMVGETQYF
>TRBV20-1
CSARAVGRALSYEQYF
>TRBV5-5
CASSPGTNSPLHF
>TRBV15
CATSRDGGGGGGEPQETQYF
>TRBV5-1
CASSITGTSGGAQETQYF
>TRBV9
CASNREATNEKLVF
>TRBV5-5
CASSQGRMIYEQYF
>TRBV12-3/TRBV12-4
CASSPRTGGANVLTF
>TRBV10-3
CAISEWGTGGYEQYF
>TRBV27
CASSLSRGNQPQHF
>TRBV10-2
CASSRGQGNEKLFF
>TRBV7-2
CASSLSGLGQGAYEQYF
>TRBV12-3/TRBV12-4
CASSLGSGRLSDTQYF
>TRBV5-1
CASSFEGDNSPLHF
>TRBV7-2
CASSHGTGLSYGYPF
>TRBV2
CASRGGANEKLFF
>TRBV12-3/TRBV12-4
CASSKGTGGYEQYF
>TRBV19
CASSTTGGALETQYF
>TRBV9
CASSVGDLLNEKLFF
>TRBV12-3/TRBV12-4
CASSQTYGGANVLTF